The 22 T cell receptor beta chains below come from one sample, sequenced in a study of OX40 agonist ivuxolimab in advanced cancers. TCRdb's table, derived via immunoSEQ multiplex PCR, lists solely in-frame clones and lacks some. The data contain 20,000 to 25,000 clones, 75% to 80% of them singletons. Sequencing used CD4+ or CD8+ T cells sorted from blood, obtained in a trial of the OX40 agonist ivuxolimab. Source of these receptors: an adult with an advanced solid tumor such as melanoma, head and neck, liver or kidney cancer.

The chain combines TRBV7-2 with TRBJ1-5, with TRBD1 matching 10 bases. From germline, CDR1 is SGHTA and CDR2 FQGNSA. The CDR3 extends over 15 amino acids. V was pared by 4 bases and J by 5 bases, with 5 bases of the junction left unmatched. CDR3 loop: CASSSRQGADQPQHF. CDR3 in DNA: TGTGCCAGCAGCTCTCGACAGGGGGCCGATCAGCCCCAGCATTTT.

The V and J genes are TRBV7-6 and TRBJ2-1; maybe TRBD2 (5 bases). Per germline, CDR1 SGHVS and CDR2 FNYEAQ. V dropped 2 bases and J dropped 5 bases, with 13 bases sitting between them. The length of the CDR3 is 15 residues. The CDR3 sequence: CASSLIPSHDNEQFF. CDR3 nucleotides: TGTGCCAGCAGCTTAATCCCTAGCCACGACAATGAGCAGTTCTTC.

This sequence joins TRBV10-3 and TRBJ1-1; 10 bases match TRBD1. From germline, CDR1 is ENHRY and CDR2 SYGVKD. V gave up 10 bases and J gave up 4 bases; unmatched junction bases: 3. The CDR3 has 12 residues. DNA of the CDR3: TGTGCCACCGGACAGGGGGTCACTGAAGCTTTCTTT. Translation gives CATGQGVTEAFF.

This clone was counted only a few times. The chain links TRBV7-9 to TRBJ1-1; D not resolved. The V and J ends lost 5 bases and 7 bases respectively, with 17 bases between them. Germline loops: CDR1 SEHNR, CDR2 FQNEAQ (reference sequence). The CDR3 loop spans 14 amino acids. The CDR3 is CASSEPGHPLEAFF. CDR3 in DNA: TGTGCCAGCAGCGAACCGGGCCACCCGCTTGAAGCTTTCTTT.

In this sample, this clone turned up once. The V call is TRBV9, the J call TRBJ1-4, with TRBD1 matching 7 bases. The CDR3 covers 14 residues. V dropped 0 bases and J dropped 7; count of bases not matched to a gene: 3. Looked up from germline, CDR1 is SGDLS and CDR2 is YYNGEE. CDR3 nucleotide sequence: TGTGCCAGCAGCGTAGCTCAGGGGGGTGAAAAACTGTTTTTT. This sequence encodes CASSVAQGGEKLFF.

This chain links TRBV16 with TRBJ1-5, with no clear D. Germline V CDR1 and CDR2: KGHSY, FQNENV. V gave up 0 bases and J gave up 1 base, with 7 bases separating them. The CDR3 totals 15 residues. CDR3 amino acids: CASSQSGGSNQPQHF. The CDR3 DNA sequence: TGTGCCAGCAGCCAATCGGGAGGCAGCAATCAGCCCCAGCATTTT.

The chain couples TRBV19 to TRBJ2-7; TRBD1 aligns across 9 bases. With 8 bases clipped from V and 3 bases from J, the junction kept 5 bases outside the gene matches. Germline loops: CDR1 LNHDA, CDR2 SQIVND (reference sequence). The CDR3 has 13 amino acids. CDR3 sequence reads: CASSQGAFYEQYF. The CDR3, as DNA: TGTGCCAGTTCACAGGGGGCCTTCTACGAGCAGTACTTC.

J is TRBJ2-3 and V is TRBV7-9, with D possibly being TRBD2 (6 bases). The CDR3 length is 13 residues. Trimming stripped 5 bases from V and 4 bases from J, with 10 bases between. Germline lookup yields CDR1 SEHNR and CDR2 FQNEAQ (reference sequence). CDR3 loop: CASSGGTPDTQYF. In DNA, the CDR3 is TGTGCCAGCAGCGGAGGGACTCCAGATACGCAGTATTTT.

The chain is built from TRBV29-1 and TRBJ2-7; TRBD2 aligns across 16 bases. This CDR3 is 13 amino acids long. Germline V gives CDR1 SQVTM, CDR2 ANQGSEA. Trimming removed 7 bases from V and 7 bases from J; junction bases left unmatched: 4. DNA for the CDR3: TGCAGCGCTCTGGGACTAGCGGGGGGGGAGCAGTACTTC. Translating gives CSALGLAGGEQYF.

The genes are TRBV19 and TRBJ1-1; D is uncertain. The ends were cut back, 5 bases at V and 0 bases at J, with 7 bases in the middle. CDR1 LNHDA and CDR2 SQIVND come from the germline V gene (reference sequence). CDR3 length: 13 residues. DNA of the CDR3: TGTGCCAGTAGTGGGAGGATGAACACTGAAGCTTTCTTT. It codes for CASSGRMNTEAFF.

This rearrangement joins TRBV6-5 to TRBJ1-5; D possibly corresponds to TRBD1 (5 bases). Trimming took off 5 bases at V and 3 bases at J, with 11 bases between the two ends. Germline V CDR1 and CDR2: MNHEY, SVGAGI. The CDR3 has 14 amino acids. DNA for the CDR3: TGTGCCAGCAGTCCCGCCAGGGCCAATCAGCCCCAGCATTTT. It translates to CASSPARANQPQHF.

This clone showed up just once. The genes are TRBV9 and TRBJ2-7; D is unclear. Trimming stripped 0 bases from V and 3 bases from J, with 7 bases between. Germline CDR1 and CDR2: SGDLS and YYNGEE. The CDR3 has 13 amino acids. The CDR3: CASSVDPGYEQYF. Written as DNA, the CDR3 is TGTGCCAGCAGCGTAGACCCGGGCTACGAGCAGTACTTC.

The chain recombines TRBV6-1 with TRBJ1-1, with a tentative D call TRBD1 (5 bases). Per germline, CDR1 MNHNS and CDR2 SASEGT. The CDR3 loop spans 15 amino acids. Trimming took 4 bases from V and 7 from J, leaving 19 bases between them. The CDR3 nucleotides read TGTGCCAGCAGTGTATCAGGGACGGTGGCTTTTGAAGCTTTCTTT. Residues: CASSVSGTVAFEAFF.

This chain joins TRBV18 and TRBJ2-2; D remains ambiguous. The CDR3 runs 15 residues. Germline V CDR1 and CDR2: KGHSH, LQKENI. The V end lost 2 bases, the J end lost 2 bases, and 9 bases lay between the germline ends. CDR3: CASSPGQVNTGELFF. CDR3 in DNA: TGTGCCAGCTCACCAGGTCAGGTTAACACCGGGGAGCTGTTTTTT.

There are a few counts of this clone. CDR3 sequence reads: CASGQGANGELFF. CDR3 in DNA: TGTGCCAGCGGACAGGGGGCGAACGGGGAGCTGTTTTTT. This sequence joins TRBV6-6 and TRBJ2-2, with 11 bases lining up with TRBD1. This CDR3 is built from 13 residues. With V trimmed by 8 bases and J by 7 bases, 3 bases remained unmatched. CDR1 and CDR2 (germline): MNHNY, SVGAGI (reference sequence).

This clone was counted only a few times. The rearrangement uses TRBV7-9 and TRBJ1-1; 8 bases match TRBD1. The CDR3 totals 15 residues. Germline CDR1 is SEHNR and CDR2 is FQNEAQ (reference sequence). V shed 2 bases and J 4 bases; nucleotides not matched to a gene: 6. The CDR3 is CASSLPDRGTTEAFF. CDR3 nucleotides: TGTGCCAGCAGCTTACCCGACAGGGGCACCACTGAAGCTTTCTTT.

The genes are TRBV5-6 and TRBJ1-2, with D possibly matching TRBD1 (6 bases). Trimming took 2 bases from V and 8 from J, leaving 16 bases between them. The CDR3 is made up of 14 amino acids. Germline values: CDR1 SGHDT, CDR2 YYEEEE. Here the CDR3 reads CASSLSTGTGGYTF. The CDR3 region has the DNA TGTGCCAGCAGCTTAAGTACAGGGACGGGGGGCTACACCTTC. Based on the CDR3 plus reference TRBV5-6 and TRBJ1-2, the full variable domain is DAGVTQSPTHLIKTRGQQVTLRCSPKSGHDTVSWYQQALGQGPQFIFQYYEEEERQRGNFPDRFSGHQFPNYSSELNVNALLLGDSALYLCASSLSTGTGGYTFGSGTRLTVV.

This rearrangement joins TRBV29-1 to TRBJ2-7; tentative D call: TRBD2 (5 bases). The CDR3 contains 14 residues. CDR1 and CDR2 (germline): SQVTM, ANQGSEA. V lost 4 bases and J 4 bases, leaving 17 bases between the germline ends. The CDR3 nucleotides are TGCAGCGTTGTGGTAGAGGGTCTATTTTACGAGCAGTACTTC. Protein product: CSVVVEGLFYEQYF.

This rearrangement joins TRBV2 to TRBJ2-7, with TRBD1 identical over 8 bases. Trimming cost V 3 bases and J 4 bases; bases outside gene matches: 8. The CDR3 loop spans 15 amino acids. Germline CDR1 SNHLY, CDR2 FYNNEI. In nucleotides, the CDR3 is TGTGCCAGCAGTGACGGTGGACAGGGATTATACGAGCAGTACTTC. Encoded protein: CASSDGGQGLYEQYF. The full variable domain, in which reference TRBV2 and TRBJ2-7 provide the parts outside the CDR3, is EPEVTQTPSHQVTQMGQEVILRCVPISNHLYFYWYRQILGQKVEFLVSFYNNEISEKSEIFDDQFSVERPDGSNFTLKIRSTKLEDSAMYFCASSDGGQGLYEQYFGPGTRLTVT.

The J gene is TRBJ2-1, the V gene TRBV4-3, with 9 nucleotides matching TRBD2. V trimming: 2 bases; J trimming: 7 bases; junction bases outside the gene matches: 6. The germline gives CDR1 LGHNA, CDR2 YSLEER. The CDR3 has 15 residues. The CDR3 bases are TGCGCCAGCAGCCAATTAGCGGGAGCGCAAAATGAGCAGTTCTTC. This codes for CASSQLAGAQNEQFF.

The gene calls are TRBV11-2 and TRBJ1-2; TRBD1 agrees at 9 bases. This CDR3 contains 15 residues. V trimming: 4 bases; J trimming: 8 bases; junction bases outside the gene matches: 11. Germline CDR1 and CDR2: SGHAT and FQNNGV. CDR3 amino acids: CASSSYKTGGGGYTF. The CDR3, as DNA: TGTGCCAGCAGCTCCTACAAGACAGGGGGAGGGGGCTACACCTTC.

J is TRBJ2-7 and V is TRBV5-1, with D possibly being TRBD1 or TRBD2 (5 bases each). Trimming took 4 bases from V and 0 from J, leaving 14 bases between them. The CDR3 is 15 residues long. Germline assignment: CDR1 SGHRS and CDR2 YFSETQ. The CDR3 nucleotides are TGCGCCAGCAGCCTTACCGGGACGGTCTCCTACGAGCAGTACTTC. This codes for CASSLTGTVSYEQYF.